Below are 21 T cell receptor beta chains sequenced from a single sample in a study of shared clonotypes between healthy human individuals (dated by TCRdb to 2020 to 2022). The library relied on the immunoSEQ multiplex PCR assay. This immuneACCESS table, as held by TCRdb, lists in-frame sequences with V and J called but not all clones. Of the missing ones, under half trace to an unresolved V gene in checked studies; the others have no known cause. The sample profile shows about 530,000 clones; 96% of them were found once. The ten largest make up approximately 0.06% of the sample. The material sequenced was naive CD4+ T cells sorted from blood. The cell subset or site label corresponds to: CD45RA+ positively selected. These receptors were collected from a woman younger than 45 in good health.

A single count supports this clone. V is TRBV5-1 and J is TRBJ2-2, with 7 bases lining up with TRBD2. Germline assignment: CDR1 SGHRS and CDR2 YFSETQ. This CDR3 contains 15 residues. V dropped 7 bases and J dropped 2; count of bases not matched to a gene: 8. CDR3 coding DNA: TGCGCCAGCTTAGAGGTAGCGGGCAACACCGGGGAGCTGTTTTTT. Translating it yields CASLEVAGNTGELFF. Based on the CDR3 plus reference TRBV5-1 and TRBJ2-2, the full variable domain is KAGVTQTPRYLIKTRGQQVTLSCSPISGHRSVSWYQQTPGQGLQFLFEYFSETQRNKGNFPGRFSGRQFSNSRSEMNVSTLELGDSALYLCASLEVAGNTGELFFGEGSRLTVL.

This sequence joins TRBV9 and TRBJ1-2; D uncertain. The CDR3 covers 15 residues. In germline, CDR1 is SGDLS, CDR2 YYNGEE. V lost 0 bases and J lost 8, with 17 bases in between. DNA for the CDR3: TGTGCCAGCAGCGTAGCCTTGATGGGGAGAAAGGGCTACACCTTC. Translating it yields CASSVALMGRKGYTF. The full variable domain, completed using reference TRBV9 and TRBJ1-2, is DSGVTQTPKHLITATGQRVTLRCSPRSGDLSVYWYQQSLDQGLQFLIQYYNGEERAKGNILERFSAQQFPDLHSELNLSSLELGDSALYFCASSVALMGRKGYTFGSGTRLTVV.

The chain couples TRBV19 to TRBJ1-2, with no clear D. V shed 4 bases and J shed 0 bases, with 15 bases lying between them. The CDR3 extends over 16 amino acids. The germline gives CDR1 LNHDA, CDR2 SQIVND (reference sequence). The CDR3 DNA sequence: TGTGCCAGTAGTAGGCAAGCGACGACGGCTAACTATGGCTACACCTTC. Translated, it gives CASSRQATTANYGYTF.

This clone was detected only a few times. V usage is TRBV10-1 and J usage is TRBJ2-2; 7 bases align to TRBD2. Trimming cost V 9 bases and J 3 bases; bases outside gene matches: 1. This CDR3 contains 12 residues. The germline V gene encodes CDR1 WNHNN and CDR2 SYGVQD (reference sequence). CDR3 residues: CASRGDTGELFF. The CDR3 region has the DNA TGCGCCAGTCGGGGGGACACCGGGGAGCTGTTTTTT.

CDR3 DNA: TGTGCCAGCAGCTTAGGGTCGGACAGTCTAATCTACGAGCAGTACTTC. Protein sequence: CASSLGSDSLIYEQYF. The chain uses TRBV7-2 and TRBJ2-7; TRBD1 might be the D (6 bases). This CDR3 is built from 16 residues. V was pared by 1 base and J by 3 bases, with 16 bases between. Looked up from germline, CDR1 is SGHTA and CDR2 is FQGNSA. Using reference TRBV7-2 and TRBJ2-7 for the parts outside the CDR3, the full variable domain is GAGVSQSPSNKVTEKGKDVELRCDPISGHTALYWYRQSLGQGLEFLIYFQGNSAPDKSGLPSDRFSAERTGGSVSTLTIQRTQQEDSAVYLCASSLGSDSLIYEQYFGPGTRLTVT.

The chain uses TRBV4-1 and TRBJ2-7; 8 bases align to TRBD1. There are 15 residues in the CDR3. V gave up 4 bases and J gave up 0 bases; unmatched junction bases: 5. Germline CDR1 reads MGHRA; CDR2 reads YSYEKL. The DNA of the CDR3 is TGCGCCAGCAGCCCTGGACAGGGACCCTCCTACGAGCAGTACTTC. Its protein product is CASSPGQGPSYEQYF.

The chain combines TRBV19 with TRBJ2-4; the D is unclear. The CDR3 is made up of 15 amino acids. Deletions cut 4 bases from V and 2 bases from J, with 12 bases between. Germline-derived CDR1 and CDR2 are LNHDA and SQIVND (reference sequence). The CDR3 DNA follows: TGTGCCAGTAGTACAAGCCATGGGACCAAAAACATTCAGTACTTC. Its protein is CASSTSHGTKNIQYF.

V gene TRBV4-1 combines with J gene TRBJ1-4; TRBD1 might be the D (5 bases). Germline loops: CDR1 MGHRA, CDR2 YSYEKL. Trimming left V 4 bases short and J 7 bases short, with 10 bases between. The CDR3 contains 13 residues. The CDR3 bases are TGCGCCAGCAGCCTCAGGGTTGGTGAAAAACTGTTTTTT. Its translation: CASSLRVGEKLFF.

The chain combines TRBV30 with TRBJ2-5; D is uncertain. Germline lookup yields CDR1 GTSNPN and CDR2 SVGIG (reference sequence). The CDR3 has 16 residues. V lost 1 base to trimming and J lost 1 base, with 16 bases between them. This CDR3 is CAWSGRTSPSQETQYF. CDR3 bases: TGTGCCTGGAGTGGAAGGACCTCGCCTAGCCAAGAGACCCAGTACTTC.

This chain links TRBV19 with TRBJ2-1; TRBD1 matches 7 bases. Germline-derived CDR1 and CDR2 are LNHDA and SQIVND (reference sequence). Trimming cost V 6 bases and J 5 bases; bases outside gene matches: 7. The CDR3 has 14 residues. DNA for the CDR3: TGTGCCAGTAGGGGACAGTTTATCAACAATGAGCAGTTCTTC. Protein sequence: CASRGQFINNEQFF.

This clone was recorded once. V is TRBV7-7 and J is TRBJ2-1, with TRBD2 matching 11 bases. CDR1 is SSHAT and CDR2 is FNYEAQ in the germline V gene (reference sequence). J lost 4 bases, V lost 5 bases, and 4 bases had no gene match. This CDR3 has 15 residues. The CDR3, as DNA: TGTGCCAGCAGCGCTGGGACTAGCGGATACAATGAGCAGTTCTTC. Translating gives CASSAGTSGYNEQFF.

The J gene is TRBJ2-7, the V gene TRBV29-1; the match to TRBD2 covers 12 bases. Germline V gene sequence: CDR1 SQVTM, CDR2 ANQGSEA. The J segment lost 3 bases and the V segment lost 4 bases, leaving 7 bases of the junction unmatched. The CDR3 has 15 amino acids. CDR3 sequence: CSVAMTSGRDYEQYF. The CDR3 DNA sequence: TGCAGCGTTGCAATGACTAGCGGGAGAGACTACGAGCAGTACTTC.

V usage is TRBV29-1 and J usage is TRBJ2-3; D uncertain. The CDR3 sequence is 14 residues long. V was pared by 6 bases and J by 0 bases, with 13 bases between. Looked up from germline, CDR1 is SQVTM and CDR2 is ANQGSEA. In DNA form, the CDR3 reads TGCAGCGTCGGCCGGGTACAGAGCACAGATACGCAGTATTTT. The encoded protein is CSVGRVQSTDTQYF.

The chain is built from TRBV10-3 and TRBJ1-1; weak D call: TRBD1 (6 bases). Germline CDR1 and CDR2: ENHRY and SYGVKD. The CDR3 covers 12 residues. V lost 11 bases, J lost 8 bases, and 18 bases lay in between. CDR3 nucleotides: TGTGCCGTTCGGACAACCGGGACAGAAGCTTTCTTT. It encodes CAVRTTGTEAFF.

The chain combines TRBV19 with TRBJ1-1; TRBD1 might be the D (5 bases). Deletions cut 6 bases from V and 5 bases from J, with 16 bases between. The germline V gene encodes CDR1 LNHDA and CDR2 SQIVND (reference sequence). There are 14 residues in the CDR3. The CDR3 nucleotides read TGTGCCAGTAGACTACAGAGGCGGGGGACTGAAGCTTTCTTT. It codes for CASRLQRRGTEAFF.

This clone was observed a single time. This chain joins TRBV4-1 and TRBJ1-5, with TRBD1 as a possible D gene (5 bases). The CDR3 covers 16 residues. CDR1 is MGHRA and CDR2 is YSYEKL in the germline V gene. The germline V and J ends were trimmed by 0 bases and 1 base, with 10 bases remaining between them. The CDR3 DNA is TGCGCCAGCAGCCAAGATGTGGGACTCAGCAATCAGCCCCAGCATTTT. It yields the protein CASSQDVGLSNQPQHF.

In the case of this clone: Relative to the germline gene, one junction end is altered; a read error may explain this. This chain's CDR3 is CASKKTSGGAYEQYF. The CDR3 region has the DNA TGTGCAAGCAAGAAGACTAGCGGGGGTGCCTACGAGCAGTACTTC. The genes are TRBV6-1 and TRBJ2-7, with 12 positions matching TRBD2. The germline gives CDR1 MNHNS, CDR2 SASEGT. This CDR3 comprises 15 residues.

This clone was seen only once. The chain has TRBV6-6 and TRBJ1-4; D unclear. This CDR3 contains 11 residues. Germline V gene data show CDR1 as MNHNY and CDR2 as SVGAGI (reference sequence). Trimming stripped 6 bases from V and 7 bases from J, with 6 bases between. CDR3 bases: TGTGCCAGCAGGGACTCTGAAAAACTGTTTTTT. Translation: CASRDSEKLFF.

The chain employs TRBV6-6 and TRBJ2-7; 9 bases map to TRBD2. The V and J ends lost 6 bases and 7 bases, in that order; junction bases with no gene match: 7. From germline, CDR1 is MNHNY and CDR2 SVGAGI (reference sequence). The CDR3 sequence is 13 residues long. The CDR3 sequence: CASREGLAEEQYF. The CDR3 bases are TGTGCCAGCAGGGAGGGACTAGCCGAAGAGCAGTACTTC.

CDR3 sequence: CASSVSSSPYEQYF. The DNA of the CDR3 is TGTGCCAGCAGCGTGTCGAGTTCCCCCTACGAGCAGTACTTC. The J gene is TRBJ2-7, the V gene TRBV9; D gene uncertain. The germline V and J ends were trimmed by 2 bases and 2 bases, with 11 bases remaining between them. The CDR3 extends over 14 amino acids. From germline, CDR1 is SGDLS and CDR2 YYNGEE.

The rearrangement uses TRBV19 and TRBJ2-2, with 9 positions matching TRBD1. Germline CDR1 LNHDA, CDR2 SQIVND (reference sequence). The CDR3 length is 16 residues. J lost 3 bases, V lost 6 bases, and 8 bases had no gene match. CDR3 sequence reads: CASRLQGAKDTGELFF. The CDR3 DNA is TGTGCCAGTAGGTTACAGGGGGCGAAGGACACCGGGGAGCTGTTTTTT.